The next 14 T cell receptor beta chains were all read from a single sample in a study of T cell responses to AZD1222 COVID-19 vaccine. This table comes from immunoSEQ multiplex PCR, and its TCRdb copy is limited to in-frame clones, with some not included. The sample has some 110,000 clones, around 85% seen once. Sequences were derived from peripheral blood, sampled 28 days after the second AZD1222 dose. The receptors were sampled from an adult who received the AZD1222 COVID-19 vaccine.

This clone came up once. This sequence joins TRBV5-6 and TRBJ2-7, with 14 bases that match TRBD2. The V and J ends lost 8 bases and 3 bases, in that order; junction bases with no gene match: 7. The CDR3 sequence is 15 residues long. Germline values: CDR1 SGHDT, CDR2 YYEEEE. Here the CDR3 reads CASGLAGGPRYEQYF. For the CDR3, the DNA is TGTGCCAGTGGACTAGCGGGGGGTCCGCGCTACGAGCAGTACTTC.

The chain is built from TRBV6-2 or TRBV6-3 and TRBJ1-5; unclear D gene. Germline V gene lookup returns CDR1 MNHEY and CDR2 SVGEGT. The CDR3 contains 17 residues. With 6 bases removed from V and 2 bases from J, the gap between germline ends came to 20 bases. The CDR3 DNA reads as TGTGCCAGCAGCACGGCCGTTAAGAAAGTGGGCAATCAGCCCCAGCATTTT. Amino acid sequence: CASSTAVKKVGNQPQHF.

This clone has a single count. CDR3 loop: CASSLDSGNTEAFF. In DNA form, the CDR3 reads TGTGCCAGCAGCTTAGACTCCGGAAACACTGAAGCTTTCTTT. V gene TRBV7-2 combines with J gene TRBJ1-1, with D unresolved. Germline lookup yields CDR1 SGHTA and CDR2 FQGNSA. Trimming shortened V by 1 base and J by 2 bases, and 8 bases separated the two germline ends. The CDR3 runs to 14 residues.

For the CDR3, the DNA is TGTGCCAGCAGCCAAGGCAGCTCAGGGGAAAAACTGTTTTTT. Its translation is CASSQGSSGEKLFF. The rearrangement links TRBV3-1 (or the pseudogene TRBV3-2) to TRBJ1-4, with D possibly TRBD1 on 5 matching bases. The germline gives CDR1 LGHDT, CDR2 YNNKEL (reference sequence). This CDR3 has 14 amino acids. V gave up 1 base and J gave up 8 bases, with 11 bases separating them.

This clone was seen just once. This chain uses TRBV11-3 with TRBJ2-5; D may be TRBD1 (5 bases). The CDR3 consists of 15 residues. With 4 bases removed from V and 2 bases from J, the gap between germline ends came to 14 bases. Germline loops: CDR1 SGHNT, CDR2 YENEEA. The CDR3 is CASSSWYGAQETQYF. The DNA for the CDR3 is TGTGCCAGCAGCTCATGGTATGGGGCTCAAGAGACCCAGTACTTC.

There are a few counts of this clone. The chain links TRBV10-3 to TRBJ1-5, with D maybe TRBD1 (6 bases). Germline V gene lookup returns CDR1 ENHRY and CDR2 SYGVKD. The CDR3 has 16 amino acids. The germline V and J ends were trimmed by 6 bases and 1 base, with 16 bases remaining between them. CDR3 region: CAISAGWDMSNQPQHF. CDR3 sequence (DNA): TGTGCCATCAGCGCGGGATGGGACATGAGCAATCAGCCCCAGCATTTT.

The chain links TRBV10-2 to TRBJ2-1; maybe TRBD2 (6 bases). Trimming shortened V by 2 bases and J by 0 bases, and 23 bases separated the two germline ends. CDR1 is WSHSY and CDR2 is SAAADI in the germline V gene. The CDR3 runs to 20 residues. Here the CDR3 DNA reads TGCGCCAGCAGTGAGCTGATGGGTTTAGCGGCCAAGAGCTCCTACAATGAGCAGTTCTTC. This sequence encodes CASSELMGLAAKSSYNEQFF.

A note on this clone: Additional DNA sequences in this sample encode the identical CDR3. The rearrangement links TRBV6-5 to TRBJ1-1, with 7 bases aligning to TRBD1. CDR1 and CDR2 from the germline V gene are MNHEY and SVGAGI. This CDR3 spans 15 amino acids. J was trimmed by 0 bases and V by 0 bases; bases with no gene match: 1. The CDR3 DNA follows: TGTGCCAGCAGTTACTCGGGACAGATGAACACTGAAGCTTTCTTT. It translates to CASSYSGQMNTEAFF.

The chain couples TRBV5-1 to TRBJ2-7; TRBD1 or TRBD2 may be the D gene (5 bases each). V was clipped by 3 bases and J by 1 base, with 11 bases between them. The CDR3 consists of 14 residues. Per germline, CDR1 SGHRS and CDR2 YFSETQ. The CDR3 sequence is CASSSGPQSYEQYF. The CDR3 DNA reads TGCGCCAGCAGCTCGGGACCGCAATCCTACGAGCAGTACTTC.

This sequence joins TRBV14 and TRBJ1-4; a weak D match, TRBD1 (5 bases). This CDR3 has 17 amino acids. CDR1 is SGHDN, CDR2 FVKESK, per germline. V was shortened by 2 bases and J by 4 bases, with 17 bases between the two germline ends. Here the CDR3 DNA reads TGTGCCAGCAGCCAACCAACGGGACGGCGAGATAATGAAAAACTGTTTTTT. Protein: CASSQPTGRRDNEKLFF.

This chain connects TRBV7-2 to TRBJ1-6, with no clear D. CDR3 size: 14 residues. CDR1 is SGHTA and CDR2 is FQGNSA in the germline V gene. The V end was cut by 5 bases, the J end by 7 bases, with 12 bases between. The CDR3 region is CASSLIETNSPLHF. CDR3 sequence (DNA): TGTGCCAGCAGCCTCATAGAGACCAATTCACCCCTCCACTTT.

CDR3 bases: TGTGCCAGCAGTCGCCGGGGCCTTAATAGCAATCAGCCCCAGCATTTT. It codes for CASSRRGLNSNQPQHF. V usage is TRBV28 and J usage is TRBJ1-5; a weak D match, TRBD1 (5 bases). CDR1 is MDHEN, CDR2 SYDVKM, per germline. V gave up 5 bases and J gave up 0 bases, with 14 bases separating them. The CDR3 contains 16 residues.

The rearrangement links TRBV16 to TRBJ1-4; tentative D call: TRBD1 (6 bases). CDR1 and CDR2 from the germline V gene are KGHSY and FQNENV. The CDR3 is 18 residues long. The V and J ends lost 0 bases and 2 bases respectively, with 16 bases between them. CDR3 DNA: TGTGCCAGCAGCCAATCGATGGGACAACGGGCCACTAATGAAAAACTGTTTTTT. It codes for CASSQSMGQRATNEKLFF.

The V and J genes are TRBV6-5 and TRBJ1-5; D is undetermined. The germline CDR1 and CDR2 sequences are MNHEY and SVGAGI. V lost 6 bases to trimming and J lost 4 bases, with 10 bases between them. The CDR3 is 13 residues long. Here the CDR3 reads CASSDDLNQPQHF. The CDR3 DNA follows: TGTGCCAGCAGCGACGACTTAAATCAGCCCCAGCATTTT.